These T cell receptor beta chains were read from a single sample in a study of metastatic and nonmetastatic thyroid tumors. TCRdb redid the clone calls on the PCR reads using MiXCR. This table has some 9,900 clones, approximately 32% appearing once. The sequenced material came from tumor tissue. These receptors came from a female donor with papillary thyroid cancer or a benign thyroid nodule (not recorded which). Some clones in this sample may be carry-over from other donors' samples. Both conserved end residues are part of each CDR3. The D gene is left open where the match is weak. Size is omitted from some rows. Given values are once, few, many or a class for expanded clones.

d_call | clone_size | j_call | v_call | cdr3_nt | cdr3_aa
- | - | TRBJ2-1 | TRBV4-1 | TGCGCCAGCAGCAGCAGGGCTCGGGAGCAGTTCTTC | CASSSRAREQFF
TRBD1 | - | TRBJ1-2 | TRBV3-1 | TGTGCCAGCAGCCGATGGGACAGGGTGGGTGGCTACACCTTC | CASSRWDRVGGYTF
- | - | TRBJ2-5 | TRBV30 | TGTGCCTGGAGTGATTTAAAAGAGTCCGGAGAGACCCAGTACTTC | CAWSDLKESGETQYF
- | medium-sized | TRBJ2-7 | TRBV5-1 | TGCGCCAGCAGCCCAGGCGCCCCAAACTCCTACGAGCAGTACTTC | CASSPGAPNSYEQYF
- | few | TRBJ1-2 | TRBV25-1 | TGTGCCAGCAGTCTCCCGCAGGGGCAAGGCTACACCTTC | CASSLPQGQGYTF
TRBD2 | - | TRBJ2-3 | TRBV6-4 | TGTGCCAGCAACCCAGGGACTAGCGGGCGTCTTGGCACATATACGCAGTATTTT | CASNPGTSGRLGTYTQYF
- | few | TRBJ1-1 | TRBV10-3 | TGTGCCACCCGGTGGGCATTGAACACTGAAGCTTTCTTT | CATRWALNTEAFF
TRBD1 | few | TRBJ2-7 | TRBV5-1 | TGCGCCAGCAGCTGGGGACAGGGGGCCTACGAGCAGTACTTC | CASSWGQGAYEQYF
- | few | TRBJ1-2 | TRBV27 | TGTGCCAGCAGTTTAGCAGGAAGCTATGGCTACACCTTC | CASSLAGSYGYTF
TRBD1 | - | TRBJ1-2 | TRBV15 | TGTGCCACCAGTCGGACAGGGGAAGGCTATGGCTACACCTTC | CATSRTGEGYGYTF
- | medium-sized | TRBJ2-1 | TRBV4-3 | TGCGCCAGCAGCCAAGATTTGGAGCGGGCCTACAATGAGCAGTTCTTC | CASSQDLERAYNEQFF
- | few | TRBJ1-5 | TRBV6-1 | TGTGCCAGCAGTGAACTCCGGTCGGCACTTATGAATCAGCCCCAGCATTTT | CASSELRSALMNQPQHF
- | medium-sized | TRBJ2-1 | TRBV20-1 | TGCAGTGCTAGAGATCGCTCGGGGGGCGATTGGCATGAGCAGTTCTTC | CSARDRSGGDWHEQFF
- | - | TRBJ1-2 | TRBV6-1 | TGTGCCAGCAGCGAGCGGATCGGGGACGAGAGGGGCTACACCTTC | CASSERIGDERGYTF
TRBD1 | - | TRBJ2-7 | TRBV20-1 | TGCAGTGCTGAGACAGGGGGAGATCTCTACGAGCAGTACTTC | CSAETGGDLYEQYF
- | - | TRBJ2-1 | TRBV28 | TGTGCCAGCACATTCAGGACTACAAAAAATGAGCAGTTCTTC | CASTFRTTKNEQFF
- | medium-sized | TRBJ1-1 | TRBV12-5 | TGTGCTAGTGGTTTGGTAGCGGCAAGGGAACTAACTGAAGCTTTCTTT | CASGLVAARELTEAFF
TRBD1 | - | TRBJ1-3 | TRBV11-2 | TGTGCCAGCAGCACGGGAGGGGGCGCCGGAAACACCATATATTTT | CASSTGGGAGNTIYF
- | medium-sized | TRBJ2-5 | TRBV6-1 | TGTGCCAGCAGTAGCGGGTTCCAAGAGACCCAGTACTTC | CASSSGFQETQYF
- | many | TRBJ1-1 | TRBV30 | TGTGCCTGGAGACACGGCCTGGTCGCTTTCTTT | CAWRHGLVAFF
TRBD1 | - | TRBJ2-7 | TRBV7-2 | TGTGCCAGCAGCCCCGGGCAGGGGGCCTACGAGCAGTACTTC | CASSPGQGAYEQYF
- | medium-sized | TRBJ2-7 | TRBV25-1 | TGTGCCAGCAGATCAGGTGTCTACGAGCAGTACTTC | CASRSGVYEQYF
TRBD1 | medium-sized | TRBJ2-7 | TRBV7-9 | TGTGCCAGCAGCCTGGGACAGGGGCCCTCCTACGAGCAGTACTTC | CASSLGQGPSYEQYF
- | - | TRBJ1-1 | TRBV7-6 | TGTGCCAGCAGCCGCGGCCAGACCCTGAACACTGAAGCTTTCTTT | CASSRGQTLNTEAFF
TRBD1 | - | TRBJ2-3 | TRBV6-1 | TGTGCCAGCACCCCGGACAGGATCACAGATACGCAGTATTTT | CASTPDRITDTQYF
- | - | TRBJ2-7 | TRBV9 | TGTGCCAGCAGCCCTTCGCCCGGCTACGAGCAGTACTTC | CASSPSPGYEQYF
TRBD1 | - | TRBJ1-2 | TRBV27 | TGTGCCAGCAGCTTACAGGGGGCGGATGGCTACACCTTC | CASSLQGADGYTF
- | medium-sized | TRBJ1-3 | TRBV10-3 | TGTGCCATCACCGCGGGACAATTATCTGGAAACACCATATATTTT | CAITAGQLSGNTIYF
- | many | TRBJ2-1 | TRBV5-6 | TGTGCCAGCAGCTCGGAGTTAGGCTCCTACAATGAGCAGTTCTTC | CASSSELGSYNEQFF
TRBD2 | medium-sized | TRBJ2-7 | TRBV3-1 | TGTGCCAGCAGCCAAGTGGCGAATACTAGCGGGAGGATGAACGAGCAGTACTTC | CASSQVANTSGRMNEQYF